The rows below give T cell receptor beta chains drawn from one sample of a study of monozygotic twins with inflammatory bowel disease. TCRdb reprocessed the 5' RACE reads and stores each CDR3 protein as one record, lacking DNA. The repertoire table contains approximately 400,000 distinct CDR3 sequences. Sequenced: blood. Receptors originate from a human donor with ulcerative colitis or Crohn's disease, or a healthy co-twin of an affected twin (not recorded which). CDR3s include the opening cysteine and the closing phenylalanine or tryptophan.

CDR3,J,V
CASSYDSGLRSSPQESNTGELFF,TRBJ2-2,TRBV6-2/TRBV6-3
CASLLAGVYNEQFF,TRBJ2-1,TRBV28
CSARTGGGTEAFF,TRBJ1-1,TRBV20-1
CASSSGQGGADTQYF,TRBJ2-3,TRBV7-2
CASSYRGVLSYEQYF,TRBJ2-7,TRBV6-5
CSVSGQGGQTQYF,TRBJ2-5,TRBV29-1
CSARPGLPNEKLFF,TRBJ1-4,TRBV20-1
CASTGGPDTQYF,TRBJ2-3,TRBV7-2
CASSLGLSGELFF,TRBJ2-2,TRBV12-3/TRBV12-4
CASSQRVPSGIPDTQYF,TRBJ2-3,TRBV4-3
CASSSRQGATEAFF,TRBJ1-1,TRBV11-2
CAGSFTLAGDRYEQYF,TRBJ2-7,TRBV27
CASSPGLWLTGELFF,TRBJ2-2,TRBV4-2
CASSLDPSYYNEQFF,TRBJ2-1,TRBV5-6
CASSSLAEIKYF,TRBJ2-7,TRBV7-2
CASSLLTGGPLNTEAFF,TRBJ1-1,TRBV5-6
CSASGRYNEQFF,TRBJ2-1,TRBV20-1
CASGWGTSGSQETQYF,TRBJ2-5,TRBV12-5
CASSRGGDDSPLHF,TRBJ1-6,TRBV4-1
CASGPGQARTDTQYF,TRBJ2-3,TRBV6-1
CASSPNLAGGTDTQYF,TRBJ2-3,TRBV6-1
CASTVGGSYNEQFF,TRBJ2-1,TRBV7-2
CASSLEAGVHNEQFF,TRBJ2-1,TRBV7-2
CSVRPGLAGGEQYF,TRBJ2-7,TRBV29-1
CASSLGGSVYGYTF,TRBJ1-2,TRBV7-2
CASSFSTGAATEAFF,TRBJ1-1,TRBV6-5
CSPVVGSSDTQYF,TRBJ2-3,TRBV29-1
CSGGHSSYNEQFF,TRBJ2-1,TRBV29-1
CASSLVSLKNTEAFF,TRBJ1-1,TRBV12-3/TRBV12-4